The T cell receptor beta chain under discussion was sequenced for a study of T cell responses to AZD1222 COVID-19 vaccine. CDR1 and CDR2 from the germline V gene are SSHAT and FNYEAQ (reference sequence). The CDR3 length is 16 residues. The method was immunoSEQ multiplex PCR; TCRdb's version includes in-frame clones alone and lacks a portion of them. The sample includes some 140,000 clones, approximately 90% of them seen just once. Notes on this clone: Antigen: not known. Sequence at one end of the junction differs from germline and may be a read error.

Notes on the study in general: Clonal diversity was possibly underestimated, and white British individuals and females predominated among donors.

This clonotype was obtained from an adult in good health. The chain links TRBV7-7 to TRBJ2-1, with 15 bases aligning to TRBD2. The sample here was peripheral blood, taken on day 0 of AZD1222 vaccination. CDR3: CASSPGLAGGTNEQFF. CDR3 DNA: TGTGCTAGCAGCCCGGGACTAGCGGGAGGTACGAATGAGCAGTTCTTC.